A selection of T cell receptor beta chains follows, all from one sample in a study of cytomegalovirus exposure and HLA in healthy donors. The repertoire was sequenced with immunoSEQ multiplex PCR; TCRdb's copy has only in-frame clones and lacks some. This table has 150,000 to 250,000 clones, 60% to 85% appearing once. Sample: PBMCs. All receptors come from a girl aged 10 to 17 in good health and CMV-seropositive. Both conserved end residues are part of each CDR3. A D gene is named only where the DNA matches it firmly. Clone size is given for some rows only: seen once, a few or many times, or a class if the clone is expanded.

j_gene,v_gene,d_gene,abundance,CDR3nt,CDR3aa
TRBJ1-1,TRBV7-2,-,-,TGTGCCAGCAGCTTAGCGCGTCTCCACAGACTGAACACTGAAGCTTTCTTT,CASSLARLHRLNTEAFF
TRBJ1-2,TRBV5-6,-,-,TGTGCCAGCAGCATAAAAGTGCAGGGTAACTATGGCTACACCTTC,CASSIKVQGNYGYTF
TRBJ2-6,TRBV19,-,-,TGTGCCAGTAGTATTACGACAGCTGGGGCCAACGTCCTGACTTTC,CASSITTAGANVLTF
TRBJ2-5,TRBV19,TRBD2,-,TGTGCCAGTAGCCCTAGCGGGGACGTGGAGACCCAGTACTTC,CASSPSGDVETQYF
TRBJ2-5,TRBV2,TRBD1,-,TGTGCCAGCAAACAGGGGGAGGTGGAGACCCAGTACTTC,CASKQGEVETQYF
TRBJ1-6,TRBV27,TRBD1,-,TGTGCCAGCGGTCTCGGACAGGTTCAGATCCTCCACTTT,CASGLGQVQILHF
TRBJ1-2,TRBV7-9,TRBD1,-,TGTGCCAGCAGTTACCGGGACAGAGCAAACACCTTC,CASSYRDRANTF
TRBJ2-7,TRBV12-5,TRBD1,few,TGTGCTAGTGGCACGCCGGGACAGGATCCCTACGAGCAGTACTTC,CASGTPGQDPYEQYF
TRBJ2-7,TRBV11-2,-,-,TGTGCCAGCAGCTTAGGGGGGAGGCCCGGAGACTACGAGCAGTACTTC,CASSLGGRPGDYEQYF
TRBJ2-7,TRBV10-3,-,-,TGTGCCCTCGCGGAGGGGCAGGTGGGGGAGCAGTACTTC,CALAEGQVGEQYF
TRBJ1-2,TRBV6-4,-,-,TGTGCCAGCAGGACGGGGGGGACGGCGGCTAACTATGGCTACACCTTC,CASRTGGTAANYGYTF
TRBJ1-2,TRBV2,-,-,TGTGCCAGCAGTTACTCAGGGGACTATGGCTACACCTTC,CASSYSGDYGYTF
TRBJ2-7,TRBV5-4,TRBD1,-,TGTGCCAGCAGCCCCGGGACAGAGAACGAGCAGTACTTC,CASSPGTENEQYF
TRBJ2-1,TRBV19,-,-,TGTGCCAGTAGTCCGCGCGGGAAGAGCTCCTACAATGAGCAGTTCTTC,CASSPRGKSSYNEQFF
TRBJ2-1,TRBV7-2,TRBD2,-,TGTGCCAGCAGCTTACCTGTTGGCGGGGGGAACTACAATGAGCAGTTCTTC,CASSLPVGGGNYNEQFF
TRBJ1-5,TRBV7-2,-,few,TGTGCCAGCAGCGAGGGGGGGGCTGGCAATCAGCCCCAGCATTTT,CASSEGGAGNQPQHF
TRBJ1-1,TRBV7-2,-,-,TGTGCCAGCAGCTGGGTTGCGCAGGGGAACACTGAAGCTTTCTTT,CASSWVAQGNTEAFF
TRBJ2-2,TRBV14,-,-,TGTGCCAGCAGCCAAGGAAGTCCGGTGCCCGTATGGACCGGGGAGCTGTTTTTT,CASSQGSPVPVWTGELFF
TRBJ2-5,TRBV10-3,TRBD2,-,TGTGCCATCAGGACTAGCGGGGTTCGAGAGACCCAGTACTTC,CAIRTSGVRETQYF
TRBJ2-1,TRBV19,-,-,TGTGCCAGTAGTATAACGAGCTCCTACAATGAGCAGTTCTTC,CASSITSSYNEQFF
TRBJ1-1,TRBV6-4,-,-,TGTGCCAGCAGTGACCACCATGGCGGGGACACTGAAGCTTTCTTT,CASSDHHGGDTEAFF
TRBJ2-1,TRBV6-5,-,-,TGTGCCAGCAAGGGAGGACCCTACAATGAGCAGTTCTTC,CASKGGPYNEQFF
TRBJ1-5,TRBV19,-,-,TGTGCCAGTACAAACGTAGACAGGTACAATCAGCCCCAGCATTTT,CASTNVDRYNQPQHF
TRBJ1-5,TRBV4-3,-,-,TGCGCCAGCAGCCAAGACAGATGGTCGAGCAATCAGCCCCAGCATTTT,CASSQDRWSSNQPQHF
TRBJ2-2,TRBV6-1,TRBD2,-,TGTGCCAGCAGGGTAGCTAGCGGGACCGGGGAGCTGTTTTTT,CASRVASGTGELFF
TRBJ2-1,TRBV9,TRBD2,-,TGTGCCAGCAGCGACGTCCTAGCGGGGGACAATGAGCAGTTCTTC,CASSDVLAGDNEQFF
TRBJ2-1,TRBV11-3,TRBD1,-,TGTGCCAGCTCCAGGGGGCCTTCCTACAATGAGCAGTTCTTC,CASSRGPSYNEQFF
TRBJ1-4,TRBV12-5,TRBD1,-,TGTGCTAGTGCCCAACAGGGGGGAACTAATGAAAAACTGTTTTTT,CASAQQGGTNEKLFF
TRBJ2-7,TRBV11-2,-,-,TGTGCCAGCAGATCTCCTTCGGGGAGTTACGAGCAGTACTTC,CASRSPSGSYEQYF
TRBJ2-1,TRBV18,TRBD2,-,TGTGCCAGCTCACCACGAAGCGGGGGGGCCGGTGAGCAGTTCTTC,CASSPRSGGAGEQFF
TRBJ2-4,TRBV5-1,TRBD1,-,TGCGCCAGCAGCTTGTCGGGGACAGGGGGCCAAAACATTCAGTACTTC,CASSLSGTGGQNIQYF
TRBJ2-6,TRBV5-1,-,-,TGCGCCAGCAGCTTGCTCCAGGCAACCAACGTCCTGACTTTC,CASSLLQATNVLTF
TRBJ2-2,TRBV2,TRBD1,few,TGTGCCAGCAGTGGACGACAGGGCTCCACCGGGGAGCTGTTTTTT,CASSGRQGSTGELFF
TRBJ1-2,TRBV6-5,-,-,TGTGCCAGCAGTCTGGGGGGGCGGCTCAGCTACACCTTC,CASSLGGRLSYTF
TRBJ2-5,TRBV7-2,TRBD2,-,TGTGCCAGCAGCTTAATTAGCGGGGCGTACCAAGAGACCCAGTACTTC,CASSLISGAYQETQYF
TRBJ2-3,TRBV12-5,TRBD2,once,TGTGCTAGTGGTTTGGTCATGAAGGCGGGCGGGGGGGCGATAGATACGCAGTATTTT,CASGLVMKAGGGAIDTQYF
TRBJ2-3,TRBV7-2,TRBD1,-,TGTGCCAGCAGCTCCGCCGGGACAGGGTGGGCAGATACGCAGTATTTT,CASSSAGTGWADTQYF
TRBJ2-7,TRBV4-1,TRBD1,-,TGCGCCAGCAGCCAAGTTGGGAGGGACAGGGGGCGCGACGAGCAGTACTTC,CASSQVGRDRGRDEQYF
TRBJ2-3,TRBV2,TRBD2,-,TGTGCCAGCAGTGAGTCTAGCGGGGGTTTCACAGATACGCAGTATTTT,CASSESSGGFTDTQYF
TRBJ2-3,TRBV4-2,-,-,TGTGCCAGCAGCCTGAAATCAGACACAGATACGCAGTATTTT,CASSLKSDTDTQYF
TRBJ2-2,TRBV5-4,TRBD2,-,TGTGCCAGCAGCTTGTTTAGCGGGGCGGGCGCCGGGGAGCTGTTTTTT,CASSLFSGAGAGELFF
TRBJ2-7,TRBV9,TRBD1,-,TGTGCCAGCAGCGTAGGACAGGGCGAGCAGTACTTC,CASSVGQGEQYF
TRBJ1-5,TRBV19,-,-,TGTGCCAGTACCTTTAACAATCAGCCCCAGCATTTT,CASTFNNQPQHF
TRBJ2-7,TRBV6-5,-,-,TGTGCCAGCAGTTACTCGGGGCCTGGGGTTTACGAGCAGTACTTC,CASSYSGPGVYEQYF
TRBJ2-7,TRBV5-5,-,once,TGTGCCAGCAGCGGCTCCTCCTACGAGCAGTACTTC,CASSGSSYEQYF
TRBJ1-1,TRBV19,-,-,TGTGCCAGTAGCACTATTAGAGGCACTGAAGCTTTCTTT,CASSTIRGTEAFF
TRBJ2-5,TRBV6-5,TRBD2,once,TGTGCCAGCAGTCCTTCGGGACTACAAGAGACCCAGTACTTC,CASSPSGLQETQYF
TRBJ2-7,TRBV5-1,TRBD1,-,TGCGCCAGCAGCTTGGACAGGGGGCTGGACGAGCAGTACTTC,CASSLDRGLDEQYF
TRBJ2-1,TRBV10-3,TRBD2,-,TGTGCCATAGCGGGGGGGGTCACCTACAATGAGCAGTTCTTC,CAIAGGVTYNEQFF